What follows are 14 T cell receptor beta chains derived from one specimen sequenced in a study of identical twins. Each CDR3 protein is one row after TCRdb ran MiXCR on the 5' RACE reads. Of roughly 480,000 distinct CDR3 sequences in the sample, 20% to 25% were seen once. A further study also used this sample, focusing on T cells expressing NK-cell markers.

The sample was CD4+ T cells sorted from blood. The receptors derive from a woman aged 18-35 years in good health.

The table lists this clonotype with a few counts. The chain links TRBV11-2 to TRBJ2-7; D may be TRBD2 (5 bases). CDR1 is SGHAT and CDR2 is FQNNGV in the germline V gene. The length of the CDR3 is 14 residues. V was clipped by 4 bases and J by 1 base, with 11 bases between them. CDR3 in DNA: TGTGCCAGCAGCTCCGGGATGGGGTCCTACGAGCAGTACTTC. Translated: CASSSGMGSYEQYF.

CDR3 in DNA: TGTGCCAGCAGCACCGAGGACAGGGGAAGGAGCTACACCTTC. This encodes CASSTEDRGRSYTF. The chain uses TRBV9 and TRBJ1-2; TRBD1 matches at 9 bases. The CDR3 length is 14 residues. V gave up 4 bases and J gave up 9 bases; unmatched junction bases: 10. CDR1 is SGDLS, CDR2 YYNGEE, per germline.

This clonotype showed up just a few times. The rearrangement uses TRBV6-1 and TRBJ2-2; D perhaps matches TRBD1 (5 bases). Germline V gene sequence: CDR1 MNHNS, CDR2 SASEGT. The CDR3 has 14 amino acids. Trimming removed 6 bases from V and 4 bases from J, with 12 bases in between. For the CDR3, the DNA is TGTGCCAGCAGACCCGCGACAGCCACCGGGGAGCTGTTTTTT. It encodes CASRPATATGELFF.

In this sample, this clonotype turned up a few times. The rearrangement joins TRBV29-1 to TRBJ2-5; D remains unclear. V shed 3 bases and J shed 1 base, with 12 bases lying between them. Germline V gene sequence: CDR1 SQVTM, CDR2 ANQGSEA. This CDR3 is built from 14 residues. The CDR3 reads CSVEPPDSQETQYF. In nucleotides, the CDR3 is TGCAGCGTTGAGCCTCCTGACTCCCAAGAGACCCAGTACTTC.

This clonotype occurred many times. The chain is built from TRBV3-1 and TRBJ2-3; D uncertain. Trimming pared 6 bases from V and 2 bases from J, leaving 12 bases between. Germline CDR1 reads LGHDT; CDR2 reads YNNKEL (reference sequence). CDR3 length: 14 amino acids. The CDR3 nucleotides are TGTGCCAGCAGGGCTGTCGGAGTCACAGATACGCAGTATTTT. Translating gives CASRAVGVTDTQYF.

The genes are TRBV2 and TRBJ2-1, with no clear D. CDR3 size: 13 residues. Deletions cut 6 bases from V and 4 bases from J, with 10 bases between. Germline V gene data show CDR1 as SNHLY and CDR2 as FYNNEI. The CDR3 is CASRTPAYNEQFF. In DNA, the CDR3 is TGTGCCAGCAGGACACCTGCGTACAATGAGCAGTTCTTC.

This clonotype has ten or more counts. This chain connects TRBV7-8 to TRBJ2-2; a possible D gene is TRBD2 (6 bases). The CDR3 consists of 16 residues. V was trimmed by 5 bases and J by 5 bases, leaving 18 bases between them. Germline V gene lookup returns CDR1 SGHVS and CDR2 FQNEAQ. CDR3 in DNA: TGTGCCAGCAGCACCGTAGCAGGAGGGTCGACCGGGGAGCTGTTTTTT. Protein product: CASSTVAGGSTGELFF.

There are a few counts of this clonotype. CDR3 nucleotides: TGTGCCAGCAGCTTAGGGGGACATTACCAAGAGACCCAGTACTTC. It encodes CASSLGGHYQETQYF. The chain has TRBV11-2 and TRBJ2-5, with D possibly being TRBD1 (6 bases). The CDR3 has 15 amino acids. Germline CDR1 is SGHAT and CDR2 is FQNNGV. V lost 1 base and J 0 bases, leaving 9 bases between the germline ends.

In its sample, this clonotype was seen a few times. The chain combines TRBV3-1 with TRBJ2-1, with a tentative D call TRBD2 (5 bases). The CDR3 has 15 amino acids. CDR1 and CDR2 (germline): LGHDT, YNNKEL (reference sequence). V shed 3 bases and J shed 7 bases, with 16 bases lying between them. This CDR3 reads CASSQPLTSTNEQFF. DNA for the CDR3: TGTGCCAGCAGCCAGCCCCTAACTAGTACGAATGAGCAGTTCTTC.

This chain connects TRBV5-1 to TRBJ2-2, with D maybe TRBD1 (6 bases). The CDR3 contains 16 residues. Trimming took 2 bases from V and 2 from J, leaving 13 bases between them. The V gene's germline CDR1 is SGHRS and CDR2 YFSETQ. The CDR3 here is CASSLKTGTNTGELFF. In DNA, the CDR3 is TGCGCCAGCAGCTTAAAAACCGGGACAAACACCGGGGAGCTGTTTTTT. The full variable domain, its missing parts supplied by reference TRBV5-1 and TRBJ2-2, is KAGVTQTPRYLIKTRGQQVTLSCSPISGHRSVSWYQQTPGQGLQFLFEYFSETQRNKGNFPGRFSGRQFSNSRSEMNVSTLELGDSALYLCASSLKTGTNTGELFFGEGSRLTVL.

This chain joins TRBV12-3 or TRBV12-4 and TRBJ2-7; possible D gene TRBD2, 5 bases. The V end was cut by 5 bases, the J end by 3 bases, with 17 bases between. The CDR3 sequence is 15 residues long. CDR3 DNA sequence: TGTGCCAGCAGTACTCTCTGGGGAGTTGGCTACGAGCAGTACTTC. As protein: CASSTLWGVGYEQYF.

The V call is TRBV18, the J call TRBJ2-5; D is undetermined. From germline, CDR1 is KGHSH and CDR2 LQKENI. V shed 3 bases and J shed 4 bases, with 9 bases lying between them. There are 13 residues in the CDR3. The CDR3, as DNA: TGTGCCAGCTCACCGCAAATGGCAGAGACCCAGTACTTC. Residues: CASSPQMAETQYF.

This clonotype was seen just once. The DNA of the CDR3 is TGTGCCAGCAGTCGCGGGACACCTTCCTACGAGCAGTACTTC. It is translated as CASSRGTPSYEQYF. The chain joins TRBV6-2 or TRBV6-3 to TRBJ2-7; TRBD1 or TRBD2 may be the D gene (6 bases each). The CDR3 has 14 residues. Trimming removed 5 bases from V and 1 base from J, with 12 bases in between. CDR1 and CDR2 from the germline V gene are MNHEY and SVGEGT.

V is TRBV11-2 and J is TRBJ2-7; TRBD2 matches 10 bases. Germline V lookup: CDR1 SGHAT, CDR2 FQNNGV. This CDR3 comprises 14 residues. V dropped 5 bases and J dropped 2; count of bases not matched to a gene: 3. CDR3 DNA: TGTGCCAGCAGCCCTACTAGCGGGGCCTACGAGCAGTACTTC. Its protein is CASSPTSGAYEQYF.